Listed below are T cell receptor beta chains from one sample, sequenced in a study of blood T cell repertoires in COVID-19. Some clones are missing from TCRdb's copy, which holds only in-frame ones; the method was immunoSEQ multiplex PCR. This table has around 140,000 clones, about 76% appearing once. Specimen: peripheral blood. The receptors come from a woman aged 55-75 years with active or convalescent COVID-19. Both conserved end residues are part of each CDR3. The D gene is left open where the match is weak. Expanded clones are given a class, and other clones once, few, many or no size at all.

CDR3 length	J gene	D gene	clone size	V gene	CDR3 protein	CDR3 DNA
14	TRBJ2-3	TRBD2	-	TRBV25-1	CASSGGGQGPTQYF	TGTGCCAGCAGTGGGGGGGGTCAGGGACCCACGCAGTATTTT
16	TRBJ2-5	TRBD2	-	TRBV7-9	CASSSGTSPVQETQYF	TGTGCCAGCAGCTCCGGGACTAGCCCCGTCCAAGAGACCCAGTACTTC
15	TRBJ2-1	-	once	TRBV6-2/TRBV6-3	CASSYVQGLYNEQFF	TGTGCCAGCAGTTACGTGCAGGGCTTATACAATGAGCAGTTCTTC
12	TRBJ1-1	-	-	TRBV6-5	CASIGANTEAFF	TGTGCCAGCATAGGAGCGAACACTGAAGCTTTCTTT
16	TRBJ2-2	TRBD2	-	TRBV19	CASSIGASGATGELFF	TGTGCCAGTAGTATAGGGGCTAGCGGAGCCACCGGGGAGCTGTTTTTT
15	TRBJ1-1	TRBD1	-	TRBV7-2	CASSERQGLNTEAFF	TGTGCCAGCAGCGAGCGACAGGGATTGAACACTGAAGCTTTCTTT
14	TRBJ1-6	-	-	TRBV6-5	CASRRVRVDSPLHF	TGTGCCAGCAGGAGGGTCCGAGTTGATTCACCCCTCCACTTT
15	TRBJ1-5	TRBD1	few	TRBV6-2/TRBV6-3	CASSSSGGNNQPQHF	TGTGCCAGCAGCTCGTCAGGGGGAAACAATCAGCCCCAGCATTTT
14	TRBJ2-5	TRBD1	-	TRBV5-1	CASSFGTAQETQYF	TGCGCCAGCAGCTTTGGGACAGCCCAAGAGACCCAGTACTTC
15	TRBJ2-1	TRBD2	-	TRBV18	CASSPTSGAYNEQFF	TGTGCCAGCTCCCCGACTAGCGGGGCCTACAATGAGCAGTTCTTC
17	TRBJ2-5	-	-	TRBV19	CASSRFAGQGDRETQYF	TGTGCCAGTAGTAGGTTCGCGGGTCAAGGAGATCGGGAGACCCAGTACTTC
14	TRBJ2-1	TRBD2	few	TRBV19	CASSTSGGGGEQFF	TGTGCCAGTAGTACTAGCGGGGGTGGCGGTGAGCAGTTCTTC
14	TRBJ2-5	-	-	TRBV15	CATSRDAGQETQYF	TGTGCCACCAGCAGAGATGCGGGCCAAGAGACCCAGTACTTC
12	TRBJ1-2	-	-	TRBV5-1	CASSLVGLGYTF	TGCGCCAGCAGCTTGGTTGGCCTTGGCTACACCTTC
15	TRBJ1-1	-	-	TRBV3-1/TRBV3-2	CASSPTGGLNTEAFF	TGTGCCAGCAGCCCGACAGGCGGGTTGAACACTGAAGCTTTCTTT
16	TRBJ2-1	TRBD1	-	TRBV10-3	CAISESRPGGYNEQFF	TGTGCCATCAGTGAGTCGAGGCCAGGGGGATACAATGAGCAGTTCTTC
15	TRBJ2-3	-	-	TRBV15	CATSRDRTGAGTQYF	TGTGCCACCAGCAGAGATAGAACAGGAGCAGGTACGCAGTATTTT
16	TRBJ2-3	-	-	TRBV4-3	CASSRARQFKRDTQYF	TGCGCCAGCAGCCGCGCCAGACAGTTCAAACGAGATACGCAGTATTTT
15	TRBJ2-3	-	-	TRBV9	CASSRRIGERDTQYF	TGTGCCAGCAGCCGCCGAATAGGGGAAAGAGATACGCAGTATTTT
14	TRBJ1-2	-	-	TRBV19	CASSSSRGGYGYTF	TGTGCCAGTAGTTCCAGCAGGGGCGGCTATGGCTACACCTTC
20	TRBJ2-1	TRBD1	few	TRBV5-1	CASSLLGGEFSSSSYNEQFF	TGCGCCAGCAGCTTGTTAGGGGGCGAATTTTCATCTAGCTCCTACAATGAGCAGTTCTTC
14	TRBJ2-3	TRBD2	-	TRBV6-6	CASTSGGSTDTQYF	TGTGCCAGCACTAGCGGGGGCAGCACAGATACGCAGTATTTT
14	TRBJ2-2	-	once	TRBV25-1	CASSESPYTGELFF	TGTGCCAGCAGTGAGTCCCCGTACACCGGGGAGCTGTTTTTT
15	TRBJ1-1	TRBD1	-	TRBV11-2	CASSARTGIHTEAFF	TGTGCCAGCAGCGCCCGGACAGGGATTCACACTGAAGCTTTCTTT
12	TRBJ2-7	-	-	TRBV11-2	CASSLGQYEQYF	TGTGCCAGCAGCCTCGGACAGTACGAGCAGTACTTC
15	TRBJ2-2	TRBD1	-	TRBV24-1	CATSEMTGSTGELFF	TGTGCCACCAGTGAAATGACAGGGTCCACCGGGGAGCTGTTTTTT